These 24 T cell receptor beta chains came from one sample sequenced in a study of shared clonotypes between healthy human individuals. Terminally differentiated effector memory CD45RA+ cells were left out of the naive CD8 fraction, which was CD45RO-negative and positively selected for CCR7. Sequencing was performed with immunoSEQ multiplex PCR; in TCRdb, only in-frame clones are kept and a portion is missing. The top ten clones hold about 1.7% of a sample with roughly 2,000,000 clones, 85% to 95% of them seen once. The material sequenced was naive CD8+ T cells from PBMCs. The receptors derive from a man younger than 35 in good health. Some clones in this sample may be carry-over from other donors' samples.

Remarks on this clone: The same CDR3 can be traced to other DNA sequences in this sample. The J gene is TRBJ2-5, the V gene TRBV7-9; D uncertain. The length of the CDR3 is 13 residues. Germline V lookup: CDR1 SEHNR, CDR2 FQNEAQ (reference sequence). Trimming pared 1 base from V and 3 bases from J, leaving 6 bases between. The CDR3 loop is CASSLELEETQYF. CDR3 nucleotide sequence: TGTGCCAGCAGCTTAGAGCTAGAAGAGACCCAGTACTTC.

This clone appeared a few times. CDR3 sequence: CASRGGQGPGYTF. The DNA of the CDR3 is TGTGCCAGCAGAGGGGGACAGGGCCCAGGCTACACCTTC. This sequence joins TRBV7-9 and TRBJ1-2; 9 bases are a match to TRBD1. CDR3 length: 13 amino acids. Trimming took 6 bases from V and 8 from J; bases not matched to a gene: 7. CDR1 is SEHNR and CDR2 is FQNEAQ in the germline V gene (reference sequence).

The rearrangement uses TRBV19 and TRBJ2-1; no firm D call. CDR1 and CDR2 from the germline V gene are LNHDA and SQIVND (reference sequence). The length of the CDR3 is 13 residues. V was cut by 8 bases and J by 0 bases, with 8 bases left in between. CDR3: CASLINSYNEQFF. The CDR3 nucleotides are TGTGCCAGTCTAATAAACTCCTACAATGAGCAGTTCTTC. Filled out from reference TRBV19 and TRBJ2-1, the complete variable domain reads DGGITQSPKYLFRKEGQNVTLSCEQNLNHDAMYWYRQDPGQGLRLIYYSQIVNDFQKGDIAEGYSVSREKKESFPLTVTSAQKNPTAFYLCASLINSYNEQFFGPGTRLTVL.

The rearrangement links TRBV10-3 to TRBJ2-7; a possible D gene is TRBD2 (6 bases). Trimming took 5 bases from V and 7 from J, leaving 18 bases between them. The CDR3 contains 14 residues. CDR1 is ENHRY, CDR2 SYGVKD, per germline. The CDR3 nucleotides are TGTGCCATCAGTTCGGGACTCACTAATGTAGAGCAGTACTTC. Translated, it gives CAISSGLTNVEQYF.

The V call is TRBV6-6, the J call TRBJ1-5; D is unresolved. Deletions cut 2 bases from V and 3 bases from J, with 14 bases between. CDR3 length: 16 amino acids. CDR1 and CDR2 (germline): MNHNY, SVGAGI (reference sequence). CDR3 region: CASSYMAGGDNQPQHF. CDR3 nucleotides: TGTGCCAGCAGTTACATGGCAGGAGGAGACAATCAGCCCCAGCATTTT.

The chain employs TRBV27 and TRBJ1-2, with a weak D call TRBD1 (5 bases). V shed 5 bases and J shed 6 bases, with 13 bases lying between them. Germline CDR1 reads MNHEY; CDR2 reads SMNVEV (reference sequence). The CDR3 is 13 residues long. The CDR3 nucleotides are TGTGCCAGCAGTCCTGGCGTAGGGGATGGCTACACCTTC. This codes for CASSPGVGDGYTF.

The chain uses TRBV5-6 and TRBJ1-2, with unresolved D. CDR3 length: 14 residues. Germline CDR1 is SGHDT and CDR2 is YYEEEE. The germline V and J ends were trimmed by 0 bases and 4 bases, with 10 bases remaining between them. The CDR3 nucleotides are TGTGCCAGCAGCTTGGCCCGGACCTTCTATGGCTACACCTTC. Translation gives CASSLARTFYGYTF.

The rearrangement links TRBV13 to TRBJ1-3, with 10 bases fitting TRBD1. This CDR3 is 15 amino acids long. Germline values: CDR1 PRHDT, CDR2 FYEKMQ (reference sequence). V dropped 5 bases and J dropped 3; count of bases not matched to a gene: 4. In DNA form, the CDR3 reads TGTGCCAGCAGCCCGGACAGGGGGGGTGGAAACACCATATATTTT. It codes for CASSPDRGGGNTIYF.

J is TRBJ1-2 and V is TRBV4-3; unclear D gene. This CDR3 spans 16 amino acids. V shed 0 bases and J shed 2 bases, with 13 bases lying between them. The germline gives CDR1 LGHNA, CDR2 YSLEER. The chain's CDR3 is CASSQDRAALNYGYTF. CDR3 nucleotide sequence: TGCGCCAGCAGCCAAGATAGGGCAGCTCTCAACTATGGCTACACCTTC.

V is TRBV29-1 and J is TRBJ2-6; no clear D gene. This CDR3 is 13 amino acids long. Trimming removed 5 bases at V and 0 bases at J, with 5 bases between. The germline CDR1 and CDR2 sequences are SQVTM and ANQGSEA. The CDR3 DNA sequence: TGCAGCGTTTACAGCTCTGGGGCCAACGTCCTGACTTTC. This encodes CSVYSSGANVLTF. The whole variable domain, filled in from reference TRBV29-1 and TRBJ2-6, reads SAVISQKPSRDICQRGTSLTIQCQVDSQVTMMFWYRQQPGQSLTLIATANQGSEATYESGFVIDKFPISRPNLTFSTLTVSNMSPEDSSIYLCSVYSSGANVLTFGAGSRLTVL.

The V and J genes are TRBV5-5 and TRBJ2-7, with D maybe TRBD1 (6 bases). This CDR3 is built from 15 residues. In germline, CDR1 is SGHKS, CDR2 YYEKEE (reference sequence). V was cut by 3 bases and J by 2 bases, with 15 bases left in between. The CDR3 DNA sequence: TGTGCCAGCAGCTCAAAGCCCAGGGACACCTACGAGCAGTACTTC. It is translated as CASSSKPRDTYEQYF.

The chain combines TRBV15 with TRBJ1-4; 8 bases are a match to TRBD1. Germline values: CDR1 LNHNV, CDR2 YYDKDF (reference sequence). V trimming: 3 bases; J trimming: 7 bases; junction bases outside the gene matches: 10. This CDR3 is built from 16 residues. The CDR3 sequence is CATSRARDRWSEKLFF. For the CDR3, the DNA is TGTGCCACCAGCAGGGCTAGGGACAGGTGGAGTGAAAAACTGTTTTTT.

V is TRBV5-1 and J is TRBJ2-5; D is perhaps TRBD1 (6 bases). Germline loops: CDR1 SGHRS, CDR2 YFSETQ. There are 14 residues in the CDR3. Trimming cost V 3 bases and J 5 bases, with 14 bases left between them. The CDR3 DNA sequence: TGCGCCAGCAGCTGGGGGCCCGGGGCGGAGACCCAGTACTTC. The encoded protein is CASSWGPGAETQYF.

The rearrangement uses TRBV29-1 and TRBJ1-1; 12 nucleotides align to TRBD1. Germline CDR1 reads SQVTM; CDR2 reads ANQGSEA. The V gene end was trimmed by 7 bases and the J gene end by 4 bases; junction bases not matched to a gene: 7. This CDR3 comprises 14 residues. In nucleotides, the CDR3 is TGCAGCGCCCTGGGACAGGGGGCTGGCACTGAAGCTTTCTTT. Translated: CSALGQGAGTEAFF. The entire variable domain, with the rest obtained from reference TRBV29-1 and TRBJ1-1, is as follows: SAVISQKPSRDICQRGTSLTIQCQVDSQVTMMFWYRQQPGQSLTLIATANQGSEATYESGFVIDKFPISRPNLTFSTLTVSNMSPEDSSIYLCSALGQGAGTEAFFGQGTRLTVV.

The rearrangement uses TRBV19 and TRBJ2-7, with TRBD2 identical over 9 bases. Germline trimming cut 4 bases from V and 2 bases from J; bases unmatched to any gene: 12. The CDR3 extends over 17 amino acids. The germline V gene has CDR1 LNHDA and CDR2 SQIVND (reference sequence). The CDR3: CASSTGRGSGRPYEQYF. CDR3 DNA: TGTGCCAGTAGTACTGGGCGGGGTAGCGGGAGACCCTACGAGCAGTACTTC.

The chain couples TRBV19 to TRBJ1-1; D is uncertain. CDR3 length: 14 amino acids. The V gene lost 5 bases and the J gene lost 0 bases, with 10 bases spanning the gap. Germline CDR1 and CDR2: LNHDA and SQIVND (reference sequence). DNA of the CDR3: TGTGCCAGTAGTCTTCATACAGTGAACACTGAAGCTTTCTTT. It encodes CASSLHTVNTEAFF. The complete variable domain, with remaining parts taken from reference TRBV19 and TRBJ1-1, reads DGGITQSPKYLFRKEGQNVTLSCEQNLNHDAMYWYRQDPGQGLRLIYYSQIVNDFQKGDIAEGYSVSREKKESFPLTVTSAQKNPTAFYLCASSLHTVNTEAFFGQGTRLTVV.

The genes are TRBV14 and TRBJ1-2; a possible D gene is TRBD1 (5 bases). V was shortened by 1 base and J by 8 bases, with 11 bases between the two germline ends. The germline CDR1 and CDR2 sequences are SGHDN and FVKESK. This CDR3 is 13 amino acids long. This CDR3 is CASSQGGRRGYTF. The CDR3 bases are TGTGCCAGCAGCCAAGGGGGACGTCGGGGCTACACCTTC.

The chain combines TRBV6-1 with TRBJ2-2; D not resolved. The germline V gene encodes CDR1 MNHNS and CDR2 SASEGT. The CDR3 spans 14 residues. V shed 8 bases and J shed 0 bases, with 10 bases lying between them. The CDR3 sequence: CASGETTNTGELFF. CDR3 nucleotide sequence: TGTGCCAGCGGAGAGACAACGAACACCGGGGAGCTGTTTTTT.

This chain links TRBV6-5 with TRBJ2-5, with a possible D match to TRBD1 (6 bases). The CDR3 sequence is 13 residues long. Per the germline V gene, CDR1 is MNHEY and CDR2 is SVGAGI. The V and J ends lost 2 bases and 4 bases respectively, with 8 bases between them. The CDR3 sequence is CASSYGQLETQYF. In DNA form, the CDR3 reads TGTGCCAGCAGTTACGGACAGTTAGAGACCCAGTACTTC.

The CDR3 loop reads CSGRSSYEQYF. CDR3 nucleotide sequence: TGCAGCGGCCGCAGTAGCTACGAGCAGTACTTC. The chain uses TRBV29-1 and TRBJ2-7; unclear D gene. Trimming took 7 bases from V and 3 from J, leaving 10 bases between them. Germline values: CDR1 SQVTM, CDR2 ANQGSEA. CDR3 length equals 11 residues.

The genes are TRBV27 and TRBJ1-4, with D unresolved. The CDR3 totals 16 residues. Germline lookup yields CDR1 MNHEY and CDR2 SMNVEV (reference sequence). Trimming stripped 7 bases from V and 0 bases from J, with 15 bases between. The CDR3 DNA reads as TGTGCCAGCACCACACACGTCGGGGCAACTAATGAAAAACTGTTTTTT. Its protein product is CASTTHVGATNEKLFF.

This rearrangement joins TRBV27 to TRBJ2-2; 9 positions match TRBD2. The germline V gene has CDR1 MNHEY and CDR2 SMNVEV (reference sequence). The CDR3 length is 18 residues. Germline trimming cut 3 bases from V and 5 bases from J; bases unmatched to any gene: 13. The CDR3 here is CASSFQREVPGGTGELFF. CDR3 DNA sequence: TGTGCCAGCAGTTTCCAGCGGGAGGTCCCGGGGGGAACCGGGGAGCTGTTTTTT.

The chain is built from TRBV5-6 and TRBJ2-7; D ambiguous. This CDR3 contains 15 residues. Germline V gene sequence: CDR1 SGHDT, CDR2 YYEEEE. V was pared by 0 bases and J by 1 base, with 11 bases between. The CDR3 sequence is CASSLGLSRSYEQYF. CDR3 DNA sequence: TGTGCCAGCAGCTTGGGATTGTCTCGATCCTACGAGCAGTACTTC.

This sequence joins TRBV10-1 and TRBJ1-3, with 7 bases that match TRBD1. There are 15 residues in the CDR3. Germline V CDR1 and CDR2: WNHNN, SYGVQD (reference sequence). Trimming removed 8 bases from V and 4 bases from J; junction bases left unmatched: 11. CDR3 sequence: CASEDRYLAGNTIYF. The CDR3 bases are TGCGCCAGCGAGGACAGGTATTTAGCGGGAAACACCATATATTTT.